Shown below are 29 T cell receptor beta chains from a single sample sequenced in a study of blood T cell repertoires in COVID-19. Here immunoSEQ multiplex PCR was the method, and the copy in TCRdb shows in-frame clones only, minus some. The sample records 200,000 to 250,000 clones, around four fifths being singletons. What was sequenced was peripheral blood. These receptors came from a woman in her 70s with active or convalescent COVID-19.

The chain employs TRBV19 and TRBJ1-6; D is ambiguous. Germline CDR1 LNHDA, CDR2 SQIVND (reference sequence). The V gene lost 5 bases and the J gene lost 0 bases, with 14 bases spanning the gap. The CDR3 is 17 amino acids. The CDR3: CASSPSGQLSYNSPLHF. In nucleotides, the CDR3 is TGTGCCAGTAGTCCTAGCGGGCAACTCTCCTATAATTCACCCCTCCACTTT.

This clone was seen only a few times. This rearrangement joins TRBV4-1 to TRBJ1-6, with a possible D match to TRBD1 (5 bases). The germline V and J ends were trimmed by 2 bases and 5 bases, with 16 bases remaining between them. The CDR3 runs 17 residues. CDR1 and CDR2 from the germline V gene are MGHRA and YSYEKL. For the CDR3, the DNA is TGCGCCAGCAGCCAAAGACAGTGGAGTTTAGATAATTCACCCCTCCACTTT. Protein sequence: CASSQRQWSLDNSPLHF.

The CDR3 DNA follows: TGCGCCAGCAGCTTGGGGTCGGGGTATTCACCCCTCCACTTT. Its protein is CASSLGSGYSPLHF. This chain uses TRBV5-1 with TRBJ1-6; D gene uncertain. The CDR3 is 14 amino acids. V was clipped by 0 bases and J by 8 bases, with 9 bases between them. Germline CDR1 SGHRS, CDR2 YFSETQ.

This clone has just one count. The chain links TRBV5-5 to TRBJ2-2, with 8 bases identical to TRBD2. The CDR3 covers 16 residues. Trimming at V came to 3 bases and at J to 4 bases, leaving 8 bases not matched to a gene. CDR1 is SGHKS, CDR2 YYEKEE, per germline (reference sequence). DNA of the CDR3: TGTGCCAGCAGCTGGGCGGGGGGCCTAGGCACCGGGGAGCTGTTTTTT. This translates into CASSWAGGLGTGELFF.

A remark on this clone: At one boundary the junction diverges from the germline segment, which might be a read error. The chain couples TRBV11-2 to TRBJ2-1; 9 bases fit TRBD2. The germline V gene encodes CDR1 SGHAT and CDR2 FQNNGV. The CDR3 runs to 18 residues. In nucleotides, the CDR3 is TGCGCCCGCCGCCGGGGGGGGGCTAGCGGGGCCTCCTACAATGAGCAGTTCTTC. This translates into CARRRGGASGASYNEQFF.

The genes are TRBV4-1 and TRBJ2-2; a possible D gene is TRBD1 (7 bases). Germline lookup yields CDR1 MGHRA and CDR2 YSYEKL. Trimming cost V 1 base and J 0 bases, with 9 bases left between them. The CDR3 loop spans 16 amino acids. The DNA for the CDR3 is TGCGCCAGCAGCCAAGGGAGGGGGCCGAACACCGGGGAGCTGTTTTTT. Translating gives CASSQGRGPNTGELFF.

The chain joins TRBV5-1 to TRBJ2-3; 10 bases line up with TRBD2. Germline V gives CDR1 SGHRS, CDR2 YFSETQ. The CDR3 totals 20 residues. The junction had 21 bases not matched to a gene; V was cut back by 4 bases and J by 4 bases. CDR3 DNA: TGCGCCAGCAGCCTTCCGAGCCTAGCGGGAGTGAGGGACATTCCAGATACGCAGTATTTT. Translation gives CASSLPSLAGVRDIPDTQYF.

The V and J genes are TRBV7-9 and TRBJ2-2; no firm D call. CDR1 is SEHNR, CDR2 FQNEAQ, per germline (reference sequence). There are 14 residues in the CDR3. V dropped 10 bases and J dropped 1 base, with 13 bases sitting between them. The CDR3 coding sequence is TGTGCCATCGACACTGCCGGGAACACCGGGGAGCTGTTTTTT. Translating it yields CAIDTAGNTGELFF. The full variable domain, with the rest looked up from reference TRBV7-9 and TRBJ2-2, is DTGVSQNPRHKITKRGQNVTFRCDPISEHNRLYWYRQTLGQGPEFLTYFQNEAQLEKSRLLSDRFSAERPKGSFSTLEIQRTEQGDSAMYLCAIDTAGNTGELFFGEGSRLTVL.

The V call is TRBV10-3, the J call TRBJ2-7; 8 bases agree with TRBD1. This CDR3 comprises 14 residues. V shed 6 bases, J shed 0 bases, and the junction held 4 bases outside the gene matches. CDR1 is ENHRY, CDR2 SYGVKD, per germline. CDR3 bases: TGTGCCATCAGCGGACAGGGCAACTCCTACGAGCAGTACTTC. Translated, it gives CAISGQGNSYEQYF.

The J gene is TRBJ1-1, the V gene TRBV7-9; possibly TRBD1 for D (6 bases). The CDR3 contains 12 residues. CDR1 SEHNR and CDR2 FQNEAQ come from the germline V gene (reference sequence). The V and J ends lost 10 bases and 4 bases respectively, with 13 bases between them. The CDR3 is CATSRGSTEAFF. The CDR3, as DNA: TGTGCCACCTCAAGGGGGAGCACTGAAGCTTTCTTT. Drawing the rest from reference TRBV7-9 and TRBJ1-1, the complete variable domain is DTGVSQNPRHKITKRGQNVTFRCDPISEHNRLYWYRQTLGQGPEFLTYFQNEAQLEKSRLLSDRFSAERPKGSFSTLEIQRTEQGDSAMYLCATSRGSTEAFFGQGTRLTVV.

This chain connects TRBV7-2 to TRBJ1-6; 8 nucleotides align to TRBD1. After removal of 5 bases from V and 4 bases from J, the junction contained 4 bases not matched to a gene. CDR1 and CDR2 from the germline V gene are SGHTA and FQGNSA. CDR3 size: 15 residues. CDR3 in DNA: TGTGCCAGCAGCCAGGACAGGGCTTATAATTCACCCCTCCACTTT. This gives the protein CASSQDRAYNSPLHF.

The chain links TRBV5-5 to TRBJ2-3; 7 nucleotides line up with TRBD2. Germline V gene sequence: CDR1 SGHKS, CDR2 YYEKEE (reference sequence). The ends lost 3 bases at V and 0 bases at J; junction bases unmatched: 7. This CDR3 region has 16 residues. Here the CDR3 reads CASSSPAGRSTDTQYF. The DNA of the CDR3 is TGTGCCAGCAGCTCCCCAGCGGGAAGGAGCACAGATACGCAGTATTTT.

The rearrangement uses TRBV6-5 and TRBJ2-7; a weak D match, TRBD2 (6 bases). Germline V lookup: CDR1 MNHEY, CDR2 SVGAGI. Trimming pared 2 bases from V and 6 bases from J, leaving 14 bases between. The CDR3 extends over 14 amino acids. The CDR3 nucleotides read TGTGCCAGCAGTTACAACAGGCAGGAGGGCGAGCAGTACTTC. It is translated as CASSYNRQEGEQYF.

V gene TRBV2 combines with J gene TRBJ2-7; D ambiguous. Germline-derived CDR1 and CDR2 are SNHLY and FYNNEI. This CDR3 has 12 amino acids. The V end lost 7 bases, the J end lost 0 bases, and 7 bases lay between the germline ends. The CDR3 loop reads CASKQISYEQYF. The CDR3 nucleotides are TGTGCCAGCAAACAGATCTCCTACGAGCAGTACTTC. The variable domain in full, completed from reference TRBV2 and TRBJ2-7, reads EPEVTQTPSHQVTQMGQEVILRCVPISNHLYFYWYRQILGQKVEFLVSFYNNEISEKSEIFDDQFSVERPDGSNFTLKIRSTKLEDSAMYFCASKQISYEQYFGPGTRLTVT.

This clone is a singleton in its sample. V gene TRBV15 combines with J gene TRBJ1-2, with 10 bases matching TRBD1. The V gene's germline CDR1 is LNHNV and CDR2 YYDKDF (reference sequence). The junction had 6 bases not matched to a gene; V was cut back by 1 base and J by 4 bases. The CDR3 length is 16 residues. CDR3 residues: CATSRGGTGAGYGYTF. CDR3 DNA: TGTGCCACCAGCAGAGGCGGGACAGGGGCGGGCTATGGCTACACCTTC.

CDR3 sequence reads: CASSSRLAGARVGGELFF. Written as DNA, the CDR3 is TGTGCCAGCAGCTCCCGACTAGCGGGGGCCAGAGTGGGCGGGGAGCTGTTTTTT. V is TRBV5-6 and J is TRBJ2-2, with 12 nucleotides matching TRBD2. Germline values: CDR1 SGHDT, CDR2 YYEEEE. With 3 bases clipped from V and 7 bases from J, the junction kept 13 bases outside the gene matches. The CDR3 is 18 residues long. Full variable domain (missing parts from reference TRBV5-6 and TRBJ2-2): DAGVTQSPTHLIKTRGQQVTLRCSPKSGHDTVSWYQQALGQGPQFIFQYYEEEERQRGNFPDRFSGHQFPNYSSELNVNALLLGDSALYLCASSSRLAGARVGGELFFGEGSRLTVL.

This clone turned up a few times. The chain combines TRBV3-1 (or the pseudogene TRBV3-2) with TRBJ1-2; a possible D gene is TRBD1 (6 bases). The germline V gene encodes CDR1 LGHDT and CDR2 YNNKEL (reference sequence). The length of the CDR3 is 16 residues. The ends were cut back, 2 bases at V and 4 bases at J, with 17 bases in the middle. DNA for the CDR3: TGTGCCAGCAGCCAACTGGGGGACATTGGCGTCTATGGCTACACCTTC. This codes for CASSQLGDIGVYGYTF.

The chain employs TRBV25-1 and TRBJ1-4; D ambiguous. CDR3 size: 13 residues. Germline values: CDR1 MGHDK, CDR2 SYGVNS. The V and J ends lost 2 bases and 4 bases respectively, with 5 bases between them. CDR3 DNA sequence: TGTGCCAGCAGTGAACATGTTAATGAAAAACTGTTTTTT. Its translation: CASSEHVNEKLFF.

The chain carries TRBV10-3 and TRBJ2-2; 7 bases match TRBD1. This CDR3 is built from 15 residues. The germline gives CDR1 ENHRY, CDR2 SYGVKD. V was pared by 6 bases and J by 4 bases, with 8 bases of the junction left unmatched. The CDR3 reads CAIRETSGGTGELFF. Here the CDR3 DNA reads TGTGCCATCAGGGAGACCTCAGGGGGCACCGGGGAGCTGTTTTTT.

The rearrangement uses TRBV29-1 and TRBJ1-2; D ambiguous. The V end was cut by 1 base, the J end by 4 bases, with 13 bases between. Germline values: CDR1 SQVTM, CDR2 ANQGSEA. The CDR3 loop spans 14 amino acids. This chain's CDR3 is CSVEGLEEGYGYTF. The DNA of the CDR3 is TGCAGCGTTGAAGGGTTGGAAGAGGGCTATGGCTACACCTTC.

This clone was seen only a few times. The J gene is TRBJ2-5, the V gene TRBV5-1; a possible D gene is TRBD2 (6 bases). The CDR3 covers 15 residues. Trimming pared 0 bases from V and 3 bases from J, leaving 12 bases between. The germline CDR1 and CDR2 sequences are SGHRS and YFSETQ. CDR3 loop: CASSLAGTWEETQYF. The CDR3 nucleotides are TGCGCCAGCAGCTTGGCGGGGACTTGGGAAGAGACCCAGTACTTC.

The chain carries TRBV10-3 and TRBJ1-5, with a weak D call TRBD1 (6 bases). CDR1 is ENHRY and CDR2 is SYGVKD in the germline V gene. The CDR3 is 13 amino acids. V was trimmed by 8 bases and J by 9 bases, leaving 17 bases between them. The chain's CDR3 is CAIGRDTPGPQHF. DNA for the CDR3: TGTGCCATCGGACGGGACACCCCAGGGCCCCAGCATTTT.

This CDR3 is CASSSSGQSYEQYF. CDR3 DNA: TGTGCCAGCAGCTCGTCGGGACAGTCCTACGAGCAGTACTTC. The rearrangement joins TRBV7-9 to TRBJ2-7; TRBD1 matches 7 bases. The CDR3 covers 14 residues. The V segment lost 4 bases and the J segment 1 base; nucleotides outside the gene matches: 4. In germline, CDR1 is SEHNR, CDR2 FQNEAQ (reference sequence).

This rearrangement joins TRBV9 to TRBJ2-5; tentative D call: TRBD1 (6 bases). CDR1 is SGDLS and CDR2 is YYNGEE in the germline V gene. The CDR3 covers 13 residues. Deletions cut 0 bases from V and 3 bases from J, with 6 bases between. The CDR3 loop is CASSVGTEETQYF. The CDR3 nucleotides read TGTGCCAGCAGCGTAGGGACAGAAGAGACCCAGTACTTC.

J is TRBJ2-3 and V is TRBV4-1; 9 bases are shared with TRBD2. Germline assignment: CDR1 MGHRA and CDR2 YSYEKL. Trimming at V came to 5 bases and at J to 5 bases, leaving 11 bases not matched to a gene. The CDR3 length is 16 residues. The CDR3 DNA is TGCGCCAGCAGCACTGCGGGGGGGAACGGAGGAGATACGCAGTATTTT. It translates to CASSTAGGNGGDTQYF.

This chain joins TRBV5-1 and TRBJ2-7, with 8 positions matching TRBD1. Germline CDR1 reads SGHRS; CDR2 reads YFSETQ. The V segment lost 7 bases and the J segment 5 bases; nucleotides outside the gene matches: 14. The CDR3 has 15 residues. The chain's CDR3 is CASGWTGMGFHEQYF. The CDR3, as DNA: TGCGCCAGCGGGTGGACAGGGATGGGCTTCCACGAGCAGTACTTC.

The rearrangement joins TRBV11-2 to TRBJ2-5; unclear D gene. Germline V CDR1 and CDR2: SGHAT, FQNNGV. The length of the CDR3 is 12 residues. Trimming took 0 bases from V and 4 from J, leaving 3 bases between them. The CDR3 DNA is TGTGCCAGCAGCTTAGATAGAGAGACCCAGTACTTC. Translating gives CASSLDRETQYF.

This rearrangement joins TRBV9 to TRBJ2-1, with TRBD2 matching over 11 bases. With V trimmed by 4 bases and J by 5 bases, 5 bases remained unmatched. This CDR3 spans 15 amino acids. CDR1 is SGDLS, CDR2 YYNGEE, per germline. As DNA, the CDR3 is TGTGCCAGCAGCTCCCGACTAGCGGGGAACAATGAGCAGTTCTTC. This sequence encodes CASSSRLAGNNEQFF.

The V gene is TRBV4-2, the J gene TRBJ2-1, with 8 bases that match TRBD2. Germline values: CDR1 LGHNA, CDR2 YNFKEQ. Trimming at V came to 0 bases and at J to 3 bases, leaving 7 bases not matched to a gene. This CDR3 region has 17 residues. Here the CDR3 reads CASSQDPGGRYYNEQFF. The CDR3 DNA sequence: TGTGCCAGCAGCCAAGATCCGGGCGGGAGGTACTACAATGAGCAGTTCTTC.